Shown below are 27 T cell receptor beta chains from a single sample sequenced in a study of T-cell memory formation after mild COVID-19. TCRdb redid the calling of the 5' RACE reads with MiXCR, one entry per CDR3 protein. The sample contains roughly 130,000 distinct CDR3 sequences, about 6% of which appear only once. The source material was PBMCs or a T cell subset sorted from them (not recorded which). These receptors were taken from an adult woman who had mild COVID-19 (a few samples of this study predate the infection). Cell type and time point are not known.

This clonotype was observed many times. This chain connects TRBV6-5 to TRBJ2-5, with a tentative D call TRBD2 (5 bases). Germline V gives CDR1 MNHEY, CDR2 SVGAGI. The V and J ends lost 2 bases and 5 bases respectively, with 12 bases between them. CDR3 size: 14 residues. CDR3 protein: CASSYVVRGETQYF. The CDR3 DNA is TGTGCCAGCAGTTACGTGGTACGAGGGGAGACCCAGTACTTC.

This clonotype was seen repeatedly, ten times or more. V and J are TRBV6-6 and TRBJ2-3; 9 nucleotides line up with TRBD1. Germline-derived CDR1 and CDR2 are MNHNY and SVGAGI (reference sequence). V shed 5 bases, J shed 3 bases, and the junction held 6 bases outside the gene matches. The CDR3 is made up of 15 amino acids. DNA of the CDR3: TGTGCCAGCAGTGACACAGGGGGCTTAACAGATACGCAGTATTTT. It codes for CASSDTGGLTDTQYF.

CDR3: CASSSRPRAIGAKGYTF. Here the CDR3 DNA reads TGTGCCAGCAGTTCCCGCCCCAGGGCCATAGGGGCCAAGGGCTACACCTTC. This chain links TRBV5-6 with TRBJ1-2, with D perhaps TRBD1 (5 bases). Germline V gene sequence: CDR1 SGHDT, CDR2 YYEEEE. The V end lost 5 bases, the J end lost 8 bases, and 28 bases lay between the germline ends. This CDR3 is 17 amino acids long.

The CDR3 DNA reads TGCGCCAGCAGCCAAGAGGGGGCCTTGGGCTACACCTTC. Residues: CASSQEGALGYTF. The chain employs TRBV4-3 and TRBJ1-2; the D gene is possibly TRBD1 (6 bases). CDR3 length: 13 amino acids. V lost 0 bases and J lost 8, with 10 bases in between. Per germline, CDR1 LGHNA and CDR2 YSLEER.

This chain uses TRBV7-9 with TRBJ1-2; TRBD1 matches at 11 bases. The CDR3 contains 18 residues. Losses at the gene ends were 3 bases for V and 0 bases for J; bases not matched to a gene: 9. Per the germline V gene, CDR1 is SEHNR and CDR2 is FQNEAQ (reference sequence). The CDR3 DNA reads as TGTGCCAGCAGCTTCCTTGGGGACAGGGGGGACTCTAACTATGGCTACACCTTC. Amino acids: CASSFLGDRGDSNYGYTF.

The rearrangement links TRBV28 to TRBJ1-5, with 7 bases that match TRBD1. Germline-derived CDR1 and CDR2 are MDHEN and SYDVKM. The CDR3 runs 14 residues. V lost 2 bases, J lost 5 bases, and 3 bases stayed unmatched. DNA of the CDR3: TGTGCCAGCAGTTTACAGGGGGATCATCAGCCCCAGCATTTT. Encoded protein: CASSLQGDHQPQHF.

In this sample, this clonotype turned up a few times. CDR3 region: CASSSEREMNTEAFF. The CDR3 DNA is TGTGCCAGCAGTTCGGAGCGGGAGATGAACACTGAAGCTTTCTTT. The V gene is TRBV12-3 or TRBV12-4, the J gene TRBJ1-1; D unresolved. The CDR3 is made up of 15 amino acids. Deletions cut 4 bases from V and 0 bases from J, with 12 bases between.

This clonotype was counted between two and nine times. The CDR3 nucleotides are TGTGCCATCAGGGGACAGGGGACTCCGAATGAGCAGTTCTTC. It translates to CAIRGQGTPNEQFF. V usage is TRBV10-3 and J usage is TRBJ2-1, with 10 positions matching TRBD1. CDR1 and CDR2 from the germline V gene are ENHRY and SYGVKD. The CDR3 is made up of 14 amino acids. Germline trimming cut 6 bases from V and 7 bases from J; bases unmatched to any gene: 6.

The rearrangement links TRBV7-9 to TRBJ2-3, with TRBD1 matching over 7 bases. CDR3 length equals 16 residues. V was pared by 5 bases and J by 1 base, with 9 bases of the junction left unmatched. Germline V gives CDR1 SEHNR, CDR2 FQNEAQ (reference sequence). The CDR3 region is CASSRYGTVGTDTQYF. In DNA, the CDR3 is TGTGCCAGCAGCCGATATGGGACAGTGGGCACAGATACGCAGTATTTT.

In its sample, this clonotype was seen many times. The chain carries TRBV12-3 or TRBV12-4 and TRBJ2-1; 7 positions agree with TRBD2. The CDR3 runs to 15 residues. Trimming at V came to 3 bases and at J to 8 bases, leaving 10 bases not matched to a gene. CDR3 DNA: TGTGCCAGCAGTTTGTATGGACTAGTTATCTATGAGCAGTTCTTC. Encoded protein: CASSLYGLVIYEQFF.

This clonotype turned up a few times. The J gene is TRBJ2-2, the V gene TRBV12-3 or TRBV12-4; D is ambiguous. This CDR3 spans 12 amino acids. V lost 6 bases, J lost 6 bases, and 8 bases lay in between. The CDR3 sequence: CASRLTAGELFF. The CDR3 DNA reads as TGTGCCAGCAGACTTACAGCCGGGGAGCTGTTTTTT.

This clonotype was detected many times. The chain couples TRBV20-1 to TRBJ2-7, with 10 bases aligning to TRBD2. Germline CDR1 DFQATT, CDR2 SNEGSKA (reference sequence). The CDR3 loop spans 12 amino acids. V lost 0 bases, J lost 9 bases, and 2 bases stayed unmatched. DNA for the CDR3: TGCAGTGCTAGAGATTGGACTAGCGGGCAGTACTTC. Translating it yields CSARDWTSGQYF.

This clonotype has ten or more counts. The chain joins TRBV5-1 to TRBJ2-1; the D gene is possibly TRBD1 (6 bases). Trimming removed 0 bases at V and 13 bases at J, with 11 bases between. The germline CDR1 and CDR2 sequences are SGHRS and YFSETQ. CDR3 size: 12 residues. The CDR3 here is CASSLEQGTQFF. Here the CDR3 DNA reads TGCGCCAGCAGCTTGGAACAGGGCACTCAGTTCTTC.

The chain is built from TRBV7-3 and TRBJ2-3; 9 nucleotides line up with TRBD2. Germline assignment: CDR1 SGHTA and CDR2 FQGTGA. CDR3 length: 16 amino acids. Germline trimming cut 5 bases from V and 6 bases from J; bases unmatched to any gene: 12. CDR3 region: CASSPGGGRALDTQYF. For the CDR3, the DNA is TGTGCCAGCAGCCCCGGAGGCGGGAGGGCCTTGGATACGCAGTATTTT.

The genes are TRBV4-1 and TRBJ1-1; D remains ambiguous. Trimming removed 3 bases from V and 5 bases from J, with 28 bases in between. The length of the CDR3 is 19 residues. CDR1 is MGHRA, CDR2 YSYEKL, per germline. The CDR3 DNA reads TGCGCCAGCAGCCAGCTATCAAGGGTCCCAGTCGTTAGTGAGACTGAAGCTTTCTTT. It is translated as CASSQLSRVPVVSETEAFF.

This clonotype occurred many times. The genes are TRBV7-9 and TRBJ2-1, with D perhaps TRBD1 (6 bases). This CDR3 has 13 amino acids. Trimming took off 5 bases at V and 4 bases at J, with 9 bases between the two ends. CDR1 and CDR2 from the germline V gene are SEHNR and FQNEAQ (reference sequence). The CDR3 is CASSRGQYNEQFF. The CDR3 nucleotides are TGTGCCAGCAGCCGCGGACAGTACAATGAGCAGTTCTTC.

A few counts support this clonotype. This chain uses TRBV7-3 with TRBJ2-3; D possibly matches TRBD1 or TRBD2 (5 bases each). V lost 0 bases, J lost 0 bases, and 13 bases lay in between. The CDR3 is 17 residues long. From germline, CDR1 is SGHTA and CDR2 FQGTGA. CDR3 nucleotides: TGTGCCAGCAGCTTAACGTCTGCAGGGAGTAGCACAGATACGCAGTATTTT. It yields the protein CASSLTSAGSSTDTQYF.

This clonotype has a count of ten or more. The rearrangement links TRBV5-1 to TRBJ1-2; 7 nucleotides line up with TRBD1. CDR3 size: 13 residues. Looked up from germline, CDR1 is SGHRS and CDR2 is YFSETQ. V dropped 3 bases and J dropped 4; count of bases not matched to a gene: 3. The CDR3 reads CASSSGQIYGYTF. CDR3 nucleotides: TGCGCCAGCAGCTCGGGACAGATCTATGGCTACACCTTC.

This clonotype was observed a handful of times. This chain uses TRBV7-3 with TRBJ2-1, with 11 positions matching TRBD1. The trim removed 5 bases at V and 0 bases at J, leaving 6 bases unmatched. Per the germline V gene, CDR1 is SGHTA and CDR2 is FQGTGA. The CDR3 totals 17 residues. The CDR3 DNA follows: TGTGCCAGCAGCCCCACCGGGACAGGGGGCTCCTACAATGAGCAGTTCTTC. Amino acid sequence: CASSPTGTGGSYNEQFF.

The CDR3 nucleotides are TGTGCCAGCAACCCCGGGACGCCAGGGGCGGATGAGCAGTTCTTC. Translating it yields CASNPGTPGADEQFF. The chain is built from TRBV6-2 or TRBV6-3 and TRBJ2-1, with a weak D call TRBD1 (6 bases). The CDR3 extends over 15 amino acids. The germline V and J ends were trimmed by 7 bases and 8 bases, with 21 bases remaining between them. Germline V CDR1 and CDR2: MNHEY, SVGEGT.

This sequence joins TRBV20-1 and TRBJ1-4, with no clear D. Germline V CDR1 and CDR2: DFQATT, SNEGSKA (reference sequence). Trimming removed 4 bases from V and 7 bases from J, with 16 bases in between. There are 14 residues in the CDR3. CDR3 sequence: CSAKIRGAGEKLFF. CDR3 bases: TGCAGTGCTAAGATCCGGGGTGCGGGTGAAAAACTGTTTTTT.

The sample holds a few counts of this clonotype. The chain recombines TRBV4-1 with TRBJ2-7; TRBD1 is a possible D gene (5 bases). The V and J ends lost 2 bases and 4 bases respectively, with 15 bases between them. Per germline, CDR1 MGHRA and CDR2 YSYEKL. The CDR3 covers 15 residues. The CDR3 nucleotides are TGCGCCAGCAGCCAACGAGACAGCCAGCAATACGAGCAGTACTTC. This sequence encodes CASSQRDSQQYEQYF.

This clonotype was counted at least ten times. As DNA, the CDR3 is TGTGCCAGCAGCACTGACAGGGTTAAATCCCACGAGCAGTACTTC. Translation gives CASSTDRVKSHEQYF. This sequence joins TRBV7-9 and TRBJ2-7; 7 nucleotides match TRBD1. With V trimmed by 5 bases and J by 5 bases, 12 bases remained unmatched. This CDR3 has 15 residues. The V gene's germline CDR1 is SEHNR and CDR2 FQNEAQ (reference sequence).

The sample holds one count of this clonotype. The chain has TRBV12-3 or TRBV12-4 and TRBJ1-3, with a tentative D call TRBD1 (5 bases). With 7 bases removed from V and 3 bases from J, the gap between germline ends came to 13 bases. The CDR3 is 14 amino acids. CDR3 in amino acids: CASTRWQGGNTIYF. The CDR3 DNA is TGTGCCAGCACCAGATGGCAGGGTGGAAACACCATATATTTT.

This clonotype showed up many times. This sequence joins TRBV7-9 and TRBJ2-1; D could derive from TRBD1 or TRBD2 (5 bases each). This CDR3 contains 14 residues. CDR1 and CDR2 from the germline V gene are SEHNR and FQNEAQ (reference sequence). Trimming left V 5 bases short and J 1 base short, with 9 bases between. This CDR3 is CASSQRGSYNEQFF. As DNA, the CDR3 is TGTGCCAGCAGCCAGAGGGGTTCCTACAATGAGCAGTTCTTC.

This clonotype occurred a few times. The CDR3 DNA reads TGCGCCAGCAGCGGAACCGGGACCCCTCGGGAGACCCAGTACTTC. Protein sequence: CASSGTGTPRETQYF. The chain recombines TRBV5-1 with TRBJ2-5; D could derive from TRBD1 or TRBD2 (5 bases each). CDR1 is SGHRS, CDR2 YFSETQ, per germline. The V end lost 4 bases, the J end lost 5 bases, and 18 bases lay between the germline ends. The CDR3 spans 15 residues. Full variable domain (missing parts from reference TRBV5-1 and TRBJ2-5): KAGVTQTPRYLIKTRGQQVTLSCSPISGHRSVSWYQQTPGQGLQFLFEYFSETQRNKGNFPGRFSGRQFSNSRSEMNVSTLELGDSALYLCASSGTGTPRETQYFGPGTRLLVL.

The chain employs TRBV12-5 and TRBJ2-2, with D perhaps matching TRBD2 (6 bases). The germline V and J ends were trimmed by 0 bases and 6 bases, with 8 bases remaining between them. CDR3 length: 14 residues. Germline V lookup: CDR1 LGHNT, CDR2 FRNRAP. CDR3: CASGLVGGAGELFF. In nucleotides, the CDR3 is TGTGCTAGTGGTTTGGTTGGAGGGGCCGGGGAGCTGTTTTTT.